This T cell receptor beta chain was sequenced during a study of low-dose radiotherapy and immunotherapy resistance in tumors (dated by TCRdb to between 2021 and 2022). A note on the overall study: In Cohort 1, 0.5 Gy per fraction was delivered every 2 weeks, and a total PTV dose of 6.5 Gy was prescribed. For Cohort 2, the dose was 1 Gy per fraction given every two weeks, adding up to 13 Gy in total across 26 weeks. Starting on cycle 1 day 1, patients took 300 mg of aspirin by mouth once daily for four cycles. Cyclophosphamide 200 mg/m2 was given intravenously every two weeks, one day before each radiation and immunotherapy administration. Patients were given nivolumab as a 240 mg flat dose every two weeks and ipilimumab at 1 mg/kg every six weeks, with both drugs delivered intravenously. Eight patients were included in the translational analysis, namely three from the first dose cohort plus the first five from the second dose cohort. Randomization of trial participants into treatment groups was not performed.

From its cysteine to its phenylalanine, the CDR3 spans 17 amino acids. Only the CDR3 portion is preserved as DNA: 51 bases, with reading frame beginning at the first base. Trimming takes 5 bases off V and 5 bases off J; junction bases not matched to a gene: 14. CDR1 and CDR2 were assigned from the germline V gene (reference sequence) as PRHDT and FYEKMQ. First-strand cDNA was synthesized with Superscript III and a set of TRAV- and TRBV-specific primers, covering both TCRalpha and TCRbeta chains. TCRs were amplified with Phusion for around 21 PCR cycles, with a constant-region primer paired with the adapter attached to the V primers. Amplification of the isolated mRNA was done with the MessageAmp II aRNA Amplification Kit, which involved an approximately 15-hour in vitro transcription at 37 degrees C. mRNA for TCR sequencing was isolated with the Dynabeads mRNA DIRECT Purification Kit. Indexed Illumina adapters were added in a second Phusion PCR of about 26 cycles, and the PCR products were purified with AMPure XP beads. The study's processing was this. Using custom Perl scripts, TCR sequences encoding the same protein were pooled, out-of-frame sequences were removed, and the abundance of each clonotype was computed. Any TCR sequence supported by only a single read was excluded from analysis. Among the metrics used to describe the repertoires were Shannon entropy, Gini index, clonality, richness, and the frequency of TCRs shared between repertoires. The public reads were reanalyzed by TCRdb: fastp trimming at Q25, MiXCR alignment, in-frame beta chains only. When rows share a CDR3 protein, they turn into one entry using the most common DNA and genes. None of the V and J calls come from the authors' own analysis; TCRdb made them. The sample table lists about 15,000 distinct CDR3 sequences, roughly half of them with a count of one. Clones ranked in the top ten supply 3.5% to 4.5% of the sample.

Donors were enrolled in RACIN, a single-arm phase I dose-escalation trial combining nivolumab, ipilimumab, aspirin, low-dose cyclophosphamide and low-dose radiotherapy. Patients with advanced, TIL-negative solid tumors were considered eligible. This clonotype was recorded only once. It lacks a known antigen. The sample holds no much larger clone one base away, and base qualities are not on file. Evidence from a single read is weak. The sequence was collected from a human donor with advanced metastatic prostate, ovarian, gallbladder or colorectal cancer (not recorded which). This table probably holds off-target reads from a library built for another chain. The chain is assembled from TRBV13 and TRBJ2-5, with 10 central nucleotides matching TRBD2. CDR3 loop: CASSPSRTLAGAETQYF. The DNA sequence reads TGTGCCAGCAGCCCATCCCGGACGCTAGCGGGGGCGGAGACCCAGTACTTC.